This T cell receptor (beta chain) was documented in a study of human T cells and chemical hapten exposure. Turning to the study itself: The use of 2% DPC on 2 cm by 2 cm of upper inner arm skin constituted sensitization. Reading of the patch tests, which applied 0.01% DPC to the upper back, occurred at 6 days.

During construction of the library, unique molecular identifiers were attached to individual cDNA molecules for quantitative, reproducible TCR counting. TCRdb processed the RACE reads anew with MiXCR; each CDR3 protein has one entry. The sample has 380,000 or so distinct CDR3 sequences; approximately 5% are singletons. The germline V gene encodes CDR1 MDHEN and CDR2 SYDVKM. Trimming removed 6 bases from V and 4 bases from J, with 22 bases in between. This CDR3 region has 16 residues. The time point: pre-sensitization, week 0. Treatment indicated: therapeutic diphenylcyclopropenone sensitization with weekly scalp DPC.

The sample here was whole blood, taken in connection with sensitization to the hapten diphenylcyclopropenone (DPC). This chain joins TRBV28 and TRBJ2-7; D could derive from TRBD1 or TRBD2 (7 bases each). The sequence was obtained from a woman in her late teens or twenties with alopecia areata. Some clones in this sample may be carry-over from other donors' samples. DNA of the CDR3: TGTGCCAGCAGCCAGACGACAGGGCGGGGGTCATACGAGCAGTACTTC. Translated, it gives CASSQTTGRGSYEQYF.